The 15 T cell receptor beta chains below all came from one sample that was sequenced in a study of OX40 agonist ivuxolimab in advanced cancers. TCRdb's table, derived via immunoSEQ multiplex PCR, lists solely in-frame clones and lacks some. The top ten hold approximately 0.99% of the sample, which has around 71,000 clones, 70% to 90% seen once. The sample was CD4+ or CD8+ T cells sorted from blood, taken in a trial of the OX40 agonist ivuxolimab. These receptors originate from an adult with an advanced solid tumor such as melanoma, head and neck, liver or kidney cancer.

The J gene is TRBJ2-5, the V gene TRBV30; 10 nucleotides agree with TRBD2. The CDR3 length is 17 residues. The germline V gene encodes CDR1 GTSNPN and CDR2 SVGIG (reference sequence). Germline trimming cut 2 bases from V and 1 base from J; bases unmatched to any gene: 10. CDR3 sequence (DNA): TGTGCCTGGAGTCCCACCTCCAGGACTAGCGGCCAAGAGACCCAGTACTTC. Its translation: CAWSPTSRTSGQETQYF.

This clone has only a few counts. Other nucleotide sequences in the sample specify the same CDR3. The chain joins TRBV18 to TRBJ1-1; the D is unclear. The CDR3 loop spans 14 amino acids. From germline, CDR1 is KGHSH and CDR2 LQKENI. V was trimmed by 2 bases and J by 0 bases, leaving 7 bases between them. CDR3 DNA sequence: TGTGCCAGCTCACCAGCAGGTATGAACACTGAAGCTTTCTTT. Amino acid sequence: CASSPAGMNTEAFF.

In this sample, this clone turned up a few times. The V call is TRBV28, the J call TRBJ2-2; 12 bases fit TRBD2. The CDR3 consists of 16 residues. After removal of 5 bases from V and 5 bases from J, the junction contained 6 bases not matched to a gene. Germline values: CDR1 MDHEN, CDR2 SYDVKM. The CDR3 region is CASSTTSGSETGELFF. The DNA for the CDR3 is TGTGCCAGCAGTACGACTAGCGGGAGTGAGACCGGGGAGCTGTTTTTT.

The V and J genes are TRBV27 and TRBJ2-3, with a tentative D call TRBD2 (5 bases). The germline gives CDR1 MNHEY, CDR2 SMNVEV (reference sequence). The CDR3 runs to 11 residues. The germline V and J ends were trimmed by 6 bases and 6 bases, with 7 bases remaining between them. CDR3 in DNA: TGTGCCAGCAGCCGCGGGGATACGCAGTATTTT. This gives the protein CASSRGDTQYF.

This clone was seen only a few times. V gene TRBV9 combines with J gene TRBJ1-4; TRBD1 might be the D (6 bases). The length of the CDR3 is 14 residues. Per germline, CDR1 SGDLS and CDR2 YYNGEE. With 6 bases removed from V and 3 bases from J, the gap between germline ends came to 12 bases. The CDR3 region has the DNA TGTGCCAGCAATCGGGGGCTAGCTAATGAAAAACTGTTTTTT. Its translation is CASNRGLANEKLFF.

This clone was recorded once. In DNA, the CDR3 is TGCGCCAGCAGTCGCACAGGGGCCCCTGGAAACACCATATATTTT. Translating gives CASSRTGAPGNTIYF. This chain joins TRBV4-1 and TRBJ1-3, with 7 bases fitting TRBD1. CDR3 length: 15 residues. Germline V gives CDR1 MGHRA, CDR2 YSYEKL. V lost 6 bases, J lost 2 bases, and 7 bases stayed unmatched.

V is TRBV7-3 and J is TRBJ2-3; 7 positions agree with TRBD1. The germline V gene has CDR1 SGHTA and CDR2 FQGTGA. The CDR3 length is 16 residues. J gave up 0 bases and V 5 bases, and 8 bases lay outside the gene matches. DNA of the CDR3: TGTGCCAGCAGCACCCCGACAGGGCTGAGCACAGATACGCAGTATTTT. This gives the protein CASSTPTGLSTDTQYF.

The V gene is TRBV4-2, the J gene TRBJ2-5; D ambiguous. CDR1 LGHNA and CDR2 YNFKEQ come from the germline V gene. Between the trimmed V and J ends, which lost 0 bases and 1 base, there was a span of 12 bases. This CDR3 is 16 amino acids long. The CDR3 DNA sequence: TGTGCCAGCAGCCAAGATGTGGGAAGGGCCCAAGAGACCCAGTACTTC. Its translation is CASSQDVGRAQETQYF.

The chain combines TRBV18 with TRBJ1-2; D unresolved. Germline V gene lookup returns CDR1 KGHSH and CDR2 LQKENI. This CDR3 spans 13 amino acids. The V end was cut by 3 bases, the J end by 2 bases, with 7 bases between. CDR3: CASSPDPNYGYTF. The CDR3 DNA reads as TGTGCCAGCTCACCCGACCCAAACTATGGCTACACCTTC.

This clone was observed a few times. The V call is TRBV6-1, the J call TRBJ2-1; 9 nucleotides line up with TRBD2. The CDR3 length is 14 residues. CDR1 and CDR2 from the germline V gene are MNHNS and SASEGT. J was trimmed by 6 bases and V by 6 bases; bases with no gene match: 6. The CDR3 here is CASRVAGDFNEQFF. CDR3 in DNA: TGTGCCAGCAGAGTAGCGGGAGATTTCAATGAGCAGTTCTTC.

This clone was counted a few times. The genes are TRBV6-6 and TRBJ2-1; tentatively, D is TRBD2 (6 bases). V shed 5 bases and J shed 5 bases, with 13 bases lying between them. The CDR3 spans 14 residues. Germline V lookup: CDR1 MNHNY, CDR2 SVGAGI (reference sequence). CDR3 DNA sequence: TGTGCCAGCAGTGCCGGGACTGGGAACAATGAGCAGTTCTTC. Its translation is CASSAGTGNNEQFF.

This clone has a single count. In DNA form, the CDR3 reads TGTGCCAGCAGCTTAGGGTTAGATCTCACCGGGGAGCTGTTTTTT. It codes for CASSLGLDLTGELFF. V and J are TRBV7-9 and TRBJ2-2; D remains unclear. The CDR3 contains 15 residues. Trimming pared 1 base from V and 4 bases from J, leaving 10 bases between. Germline V gene lookup returns CDR1 SEHNR and CDR2 FQNEAQ (reference sequence). The full variable domain, completed using reference TRBV7-9 and TRBJ2-2, is DTGVSQNPRHKITKRGQNVTFRCDPISEHNRLYWYRQTLGQGPEFLTYFQNEAQLEKSRLLSDRFSAERPKGSFSTLEIQRTEQGDSAMYLCASSLGLDLTGELFFGEGSRLTVL.

The chain carries TRBV9 and TRBJ1-1; 8 nucleotides align to TRBD1. V shed 2 bases, J shed 5 bases, and the junction held 11 bases outside the gene matches. Germline CDR1 and CDR2: SGDLS and YYNGEE. This CDR3 is 16 amino acids long. The CDR3: CASSVGPGQAGTEAFF. The CDR3, as DNA: TGTGCCAGCAGCGTGGGCCCGGGACAGGCAGGGACTGAAGCTTTCTTT.

The chain uses TRBV5-1 and TRBJ2-7, with 9 nucleotides matching TRBD1. The ends lost 4 bases at V and 4 bases at J; junction bases unmatched: 6. The germline V gene encodes CDR1 SGHRS and CDR2 YFSETQ. There are 14 residues in the CDR3. DNA for the CDR3: TGCGCCAGCAGCAGGGACAGGGATGCATACGAGCAGTACTTC. The encoded protein is CASSRDRDAYEQYF. Using reference TRBV5-1 and TRBJ2-7 for the parts outside the CDR3, the full variable domain is KAGVTQTPRYLIKTRGQQVTLSCSPISGHRSVSWYQQTPGQGLQFLFEYFSETQRNKGNFPGRFSGRQFSNSRSEMNVSTLELGDSALYLCASSRDRDAYEQYFGPGTRLTVT.

This rearrangement joins TRBV10-2 to TRBJ1-3; TRBD1 might be the D (5 bases). Trimming cost V 2 bases and J 2 bases, with 7 bases left between them. The V gene's germline CDR1 is WSHSY and CDR2 SAAADI. This CDR3 comprises 14 residues. CDR3 nucleotide sequence: TGCGCCAGCAGTGAGCAGGGTCCTGGAAACACCATATATTTT. The encoded protein is CASSEQGPGNTIYF.